This TCR beta chain stems from a study of read filtering for tumor transcriptome and immune sequencing. This clonotype was seen a handful of times. Its matching antigen is unknown. Study-level results: The CD138-negative fraction was mixed bone marrow immune cells, not pure T cells.

CDR1 is SGHTA and CDR2 is FQGNSA in the germline V gene. V was pared by 1 base and J by 6 bases, with 3 bases of the junction left unmatched. There are 15 residues in the CDR3. From about 0.4 ug of RNA, a library with molecular barcoded alpha/delta and beta/gamma adaptors was made. TCRdb recomputed calls from the reads with MiXCR, one row per CDR3 protein. The sample lists roughly 90,000 distinct CDR3 sequences, 10% to 15% occurring once. At the time of active disease, bone marrow was collected from every patient. The sequenced sample consisted of a population of CD138-negative cells sorted from bone marrow. The rearrangement links TRBV7-2 to TRBJ1-2, with 12 bases fitting TRBD1. This receptor was obtained from a donor aged 40 or older with multiple myeloma. The CDR3 sequence: CASSLGGQGANGYTF. DNA for the CDR3: TGTGCCAGCAGCTTAGGGGGACAGGGGGCGAATGGCTACACCTTC. Full variable domain (rest looked up from reference TRBV7-2 and TRBJ1-2): GAGVSQSPSNKVTEKGKDVELRCDPISGHTALYWYRQSLGQGLEFLIYFQGNSAPDKSGLPSDRFSAERTGGSVSTLTIQRTQQEDSAVYLCASSLGGQGANGYTFGSGTRLTVV.